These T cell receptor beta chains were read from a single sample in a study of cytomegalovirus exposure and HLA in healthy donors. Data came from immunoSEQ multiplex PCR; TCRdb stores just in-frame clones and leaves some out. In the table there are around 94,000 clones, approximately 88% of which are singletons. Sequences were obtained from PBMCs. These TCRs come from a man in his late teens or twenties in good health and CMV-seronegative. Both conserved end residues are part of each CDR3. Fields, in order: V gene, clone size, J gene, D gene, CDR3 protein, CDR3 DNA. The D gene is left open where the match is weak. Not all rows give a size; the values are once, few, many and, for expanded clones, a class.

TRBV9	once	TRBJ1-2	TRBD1	CASSGEGTGAGYTF	TGTGCCAGCAGCGGGGAAGGGACAGGGGCTGGCTACACCTTC
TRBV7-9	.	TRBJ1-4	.	CASSLYVWEGEKLFF	TGTGCCAGCAGCTTATATGTGTGGGAGGGAGAAAAACTGTTTTTT
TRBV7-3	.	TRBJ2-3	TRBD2	CASSLSGLAGVTDTQYF	TGTGCCAGCAGCCTCTCAGGACTAGCGGGAGTCACAGATACGCAGTATTTT
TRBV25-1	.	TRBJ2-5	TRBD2	CASTLIGTSGTVTQYF	TGTGCCAGCACCTTAATAGGGACTAGCGGGACTGTGACCCAGTACTTC
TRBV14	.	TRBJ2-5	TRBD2	CASSRWAGGPETQYF	TGTGCCAGCAGCCGGTGGGCGGGAGGGCCTGAGACCCAGTACTTC
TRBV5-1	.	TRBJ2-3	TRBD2	CASSPRLAGSTDTQYF	TGCGCCAGCAGCCCGCGACTAGCGGGTAGCACAGATACGCAGTATTTT
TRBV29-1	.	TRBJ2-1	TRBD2	CSVERGYDYNEQFF	TGCAGCGTTGAGCGGGGGTATGACTACAATGAGCAGTTCTTC
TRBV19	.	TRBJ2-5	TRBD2	CASSGTSGYQETQYF	TGTGCCAGTAGCGGGACTAGCGGGTACCAAGAGACCCAGTACTTC
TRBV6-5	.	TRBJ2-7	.	CASSSAGGSPYEQYF	TGTGCCAGCAGCTCCGCCGGCGGATCTCCCTACGAGCAGTACTTC
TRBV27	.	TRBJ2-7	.	CASSFGHEQYF	TGTGCCAGCAGTTTTGGCCACGAGCAGTACTTC